Below are 32 T cell receptor beta chains sequenced from a single sample in a study of post-analysis software for immune sequencing data. Overall study results and limits: Comparison of patients with controls showed four or five TRBV segments more frequent in patients, TRBV5-6, TRBV5-1 and TRBV20-1 among them.

Antigen specificity for these receptors is unknown. cDNA libraries for TCR beta contained unique molecular identifiers. TCRdb recomputed calls from the PCR reads with MiXCR, one row per CDR3 protein. The repertoire holds fewer than 850,000 distinct CDR3 sequences, with 30% as singletons. Sequencing was performed on blood. The receptor set was obtained from a girl aged 10 to 17 with multiple sclerosis.

V is TRBV18 and J is TRBJ2-7; TRBD2 might be the D (6 bases). V was trimmed by 6 bases and J by 3 bases, leaving 15 bases between them. This CDR3 is 14 amino acids long. Germline V gene data show CDR1 as KGHSH and CDR2 as LQKENI. DNA for the CDR3: TGTGCCAGCTCCCCCGCCGGGAGAGGCTACGAGCAGTACTTC. It specifies CASSPAGRGYEQYF.

This clonotype was observed a single time. The chain recombines TRBV28 with TRBJ2-5; D is possibly TRBD1 or TRBD2 (5 bases each). Germline CDR1 MDHEN, CDR2 SYDVKM. This CDR3 region has 15 residues. The V and J ends lost 2 bases and 5 bases respectively, with 15 bases between them. As DNA, the CDR3 is TGTGCCAGCAGTTTACCCGGGCAGGGAGTTGAGACCCAGTACTTC. It codes for CASSLPGQGVETQYF.

To note about this clonotype: One junction end disagrees with the germline gene, perhaps due to a read error. The chain has TRBV28 and TRBJ2-1; D perhaps matches TRBD2 (5 bases). The CDR3 has 16 amino acids. Germline lookup yields CDR1 MDHEN and CDR2 SYDVKM. DNA of the CDR3: TGTGCCAACAGTTTTGGAAAGCGGACTTTAGAGAATGAGCAGTTCTTC. Protein sequence: CANSFGKRTLENEQFF. Using reference TRBV28 and TRBJ2-1 for the parts outside the CDR3, the full variable domain is DVKVTQSSRYLVKRTGEKVFLECVQDMDHENMFWYRQDPGLGLRLIYFSYDVKMKEKGDIPEGYSVSREKKERFSLILESASTNQTSMYLCANSFGKRTLENEQFFGPGTRLTVL.

This clonotype has only a few counts. The chain has TRBV6-1 and TRBJ1-2; weak D call: TRBD1 (5 bases). The CDR3 extends over 13 amino acids. The germline V gene encodes CDR1 MNHNS and CDR2 SASEGT. Trimming pared 6 bases from V and 2 bases from J, leaving 10 bases between. This CDR3 is CASRTVGNYGYTF. CDR3 in DNA: TGTGCCAGCAGGACAGTGGGAAACTATGGCTACACCTTC.

This clonotype appeared a few times. The chain is built from TRBV29-1 and TRBJ2-1; possible D gene TRBD2, 6 bases. This CDR3 contains 13 residues. CDR1 and CDR2 (germline): SQVTM, ANQGSEA. The V end lost 5 bases, the J end lost 12 bases, and 20 bases lay between the germline ends. The CDR3 protein is CSVYPLAGLRQFF. The CDR3 nucleotides read TGCAGCGTTTACCCACTGGCGGGGTTACGGCAGTTCTTC.

The V gene is TRBV29-1, the J gene TRBJ2-7; TRBD2 is a possible D gene (6 bases). The ends were cut back, 4 bases at V and 0 bases at J, with 13 bases in the middle. The CDR3 is 14 residues long. CDR1 SQVTM and CDR2 ANQGSEA come from the germline V gene. CDR3 sequence: CSVGNGGSSYEQYF. CDR3 coding DNA: TGCAGCGTTGGCAACGGGGGTAGCTCCTACGAGCAGTACTTC.

This clonotype was counted between two and nine times. The chain is built from TRBV21-1 and TRBJ2-5; the table's D call, TRBD2, was not checked against the DNA. TRBV21-1 is reported as a pseudogene. CDR3 length equals 19 residues. The CDR3 DNA is TGTGCCAGCAGCATCAGGTCAAGGCAGGGAGGGAGCCCGGTCGAGACCCAGTACTTC. Protein: CASSIRSRQGGSPVETQYF.

The chain is built from TRBV5-1 and TRBJ2-5, with 11 bases identical to TRBD2. Germline lookup yields CDR1 SGHRS and CDR2 YFSETQ. The CDR3 length is 17 residues. Losses at the gene ends were 1 base for V and 4 bases for J; bases not matched to a gene: 9. The CDR3 sequence is CASSLTVTSGEGETQYF. The CDR3 DNA follows: TGCGCCAGCAGCTTGACCGTGACTAGCGGGGAAGGAGAGACCCAGTACTTC.

This rearrangement joins TRBV15 to TRBJ2-1, with 14 bases lining up with TRBD2. Unmatched junction bases numbered 5, after V lost 4 bases and J lost 0 bases. Per germline, CDR1 LNHNV and CDR2 YYDKDF (reference sequence). The length of the CDR3 is 18 residues. CDR3 DNA sequence: TGTGCCACCAGCACGACTAGCGGGAGGGCCCGCTCCTACAATGAGCAGTTCTTC. Translation gives CATSTTSGRARSYNEQFF.

The chain carries TRBV7-9 and TRBJ2-3; weak D call: TRBD1 (5 bases). In germline, CDR1 is SEHNR, CDR2 FQNEAQ (reference sequence). CDR3 length: 18 residues. Between the trimmed V and J ends, which lost 3 bases and 2 bases, there was a span of 21 bases. The CDR3 loop reads CASSFPLLDSVPTDTQYF. CDR3 nucleotides: TGTGCCAGCAGCTTTCCTCTCCTCGACAGTGTCCCCACAGATACGCAGTATTTT.

In DNA, the CDR3 is TGTGCCAGCACCCAACTAGGGGACGTCAAGTTCTTC. Its translation is CASTQLGDVKFF. The chain combines TRBV6-2 or TRBV6-3 with TRBJ2-1; D tentatively reads TRBD1 or TRBD2 (5 bases each). Germline V gene lookup returns CDR1 MNHEY and CDR2 SVGEGT. The CDR3 extends over 12 amino acids. Trimming took off 7 bases at V and 14 bases at J, with 18 bases between the two ends.

The J gene is TRBJ2-1, the V gene TRBV20-1, with TRBD2 identical over 9 bases. The germline V gene has CDR1 DFQATT and CDR2 SNEGSKA (reference sequence). The CDR3 contains 14 residues. The J segment lost 0 bases and the V segment lost 7 bases, leaving 4 bases of the junction unmatched. This CDR3 is CSGLAASSYNEQFF. CDR3 DNA sequence: TGCAGTGGACTAGCGGCCAGCTCCTACAATGAGCAGTTCTTC.

The chain is built from TRBV5-1 and TRBJ2-3, with 11 positions matching TRBD2. The CDR3 extends over 18 amino acids. Germline V lookup: CDR1 SGHRS, CDR2 YFSETQ. V dropped 4 bases and J dropped 0; count of bases not matched to a gene: 10. CDR3 coding DNA: TGCGCCAGCAGCGCAGAGGGGACTAGCGGATTTAGCACAGATACGCAGTATTTT. Translation: CASSAEGTSGFSTDTQYF.

There are a few counts of this clonotype. The chain couples TRBV20-1 to TRBJ2-7, with 9 bases lining up with TRBD1. The germline V gene has CDR1 DFQATT and CDR2 SNEGSKA (reference sequence). V gave up 6 bases and J gave up 4 bases; unmatched junction bases: 10. The CDR3 is 14 amino acids. The CDR3 DNA follows: TGCAGTGCAGCCCCGGGACAGGGAAGTTACGAGCAGTACTTC. As protein: CSAAPGQGSYEQYF.

This clonotype turned up a few times. This chain joins TRBV7-9 and TRBJ2-7; possible D gene TRBD2, 6 bases. In germline, CDR1 is SEHNR, CDR2 FQNEAQ (reference sequence). The CDR3 extends over 15 amino acids. Trimming removed 1 base from V and 3 bases from J, with 13 bases in between. The CDR3, as DNA: TGTGCCAGCAGCTTAGTTCGGGGGAAGAACTACGAGCAGTACTTC. This gives the protein CASSLVRGKNYEQYF.

The genes are TRBV7-9 and TRBJ2-7; no reliable D call. There are 12 residues in the CDR3. V lost 10 bases, J lost 3 bases, and 13 bases lay in between. Germline V CDR1 and CDR2: SEHNR, FQNEAQ (reference sequence). In DNA form, the CDR3 reads TGTGCCACCCGCGGAGTGCACTACGAGCAGTACTTC. This codes for CATRGVHYEQYF.

Only a few counts were recorded for this clonotype. The chain is built from TRBV7-8 and TRBJ2-6; D possibly corresponds to TRBD1 (6 bases). The germline CDR1 and CDR2 sequences are SGHVS and FQNEAQ. The CDR3 runs to 16 residues. V gave up 2 bases and J gave up 0 bases, with 8 bases separating them. DNA of the CDR3: TGTGCCAGCAGCTTAACAGGGCTCTCTGGGGCCAACGTCCTGACTTTC. Its translation: CASSLTGLSGANVLTF.

In its sample, this clonotype was seen a few times. V is TRBV20-1 and J is TRBJ2-1; the D gene is possibly TRBD2 (5 bases). This CDR3 has 12 residues. Trimming took 2 bases from V and 8 from J, leaving 10 bases between them. CDR1 is DFQATT, CDR2 SNEGSKA, per germline (reference sequence). The CDR3 sequence: CSARLAGYEQFF. In DNA form, the CDR3 reads TGCAGTGCTAGATTGGCGGGTTATGAGCAGTTCTTC.

This clonotype was seen only a few times. The rearrangement uses TRBV5-1 and TRBJ2-3; TRBD2 aligns across 9 bases. With V trimmed by 4 bases and J by 0 bases, 6 bases remained unmatched. Germline values: CDR1 SGHRS, CDR2 YFSETQ. This CDR3 spans 16 amino acids. In nucleotides, the CDR3 is TGCGCCAGCAGCAGCGGGGGGAACCCTAGCACAGATACGCAGTATTTT. Its protein product is CASSSGGNPSTDTQYF.

The J gene is TRBJ2-5, the V gene TRBV7-8; TRBD1 or TRBD2 may be the D gene (5 bases each). Germline lookup yields CDR1 SGHVS and CDR2 FQNEAQ. This CDR3 contains 15 residues. The V end lost 5 bases, the J end lost 4 bases, and 17 bases lay between the germline ends. Here the CDR3 reads CASSDLGTLLETQYF. As DNA, the CDR3 is TGTGCCAGCAGCGACTTAGGGACCCTTCTAGAGACCCAGTACTTC.

The CDR3 region has the DNA TGTGCCACCAGCAGGCGGGGTAGCGGGGACAATGAGCAGTTCTTC. Its translation is CATSRRGSGDNEQFF. The chain joins TRBV15 to TRBJ2-1, with 8 bases lining up with TRBD2. Per the germline V gene, CDR1 is LNHNV and CDR2 is YYDKDF (reference sequence). This CDR3 is built from 15 residues. V dropped 3 bases and J dropped 5; count of bases not matched to a gene: 6.

This clonotype was seen many times. The chain joins TRBV12-3 or TRBV12-4 to TRBJ1-2; 7 bases match TRBD1. J lost 4 bases, V lost 6 bases, and 5 bases had no gene match. CDR3 length: 13 amino acids. The CDR3 region has the DNA TGTGCCAGCAGCCCCGGGACAGCCTATGGCTACACCTTC. Its translation: CASSPGTAYGYTF.

This clonotype was found a few times. This chain uses TRBV20-1 with TRBJ1-4; D unclear. The ends were cut back, 7 bases at V and 5 bases at J, with 11 bases in the middle. Germline V gives CDR1 DFQATT, CDR2 SNEGSKA (reference sequence). The CDR3 spans 12 residues. CDR3 sequence: CSVVTDNEKLFF. In DNA, the CDR3 is TGCAGTGTGGTGACTGACAATGAAAAACTGTTTTTT.

This clonotype was seen a few times. The J gene is TRBJ2-6, the V gene TRBV11-2; perhaps TRBD2 as D (6 bases). The V end was cut by 1 base, the J end by 0 bases, with 28 bases between. The length of the CDR3 is 23 residues. The V gene's germline CDR1 is SGHAT and CDR2 FQNNGV. CDR3 DNA: TGTGCCAGCAGCTTAGTAGTGGGCGGGATAGACACCTATGTAAACTCTGGGGCCAACGTCCTGACTTTC. Its translation: CASSLVVGGIDTYVNSGANVLTF. Together with reference TRBV11-2 and TRBJ2-6, the CDR3 gives the full variable domain: EAGVAQSPRYKIIEKRQSVAFWCNPISGHATLYWYQQILGQGPKLLIQFQNNGVVDDSQLPKDRFSAERLKGVDSTLKIQPAKLEDSAVYLCASSLVVGGIDTYVNSGANVLTFGAGSRLTVL.

This chain uses TRBV9 with TRBJ1-2; D is unclear. V lost 0 bases to trimming and J lost 8 bases, with 14 bases between them. The CDR3 totals 14 residues. Germline V CDR1 and CDR2: SGDLS, YYNGEE. The CDR3 spells CASSVGAGVRGYTF. The DNA for the CDR3 is TGTGCCAGCAGCGTAGGGGCCGGCGTCCGGGGCTACACCTTC.

This clonotype was counted between two and nine times. V and J are TRBV7-2 and TRBJ2-3, with D perhaps matching TRBD1 (6 bases). V was trimmed by 4 bases and J by 1 base, leaving 18 bases between them. CDR1 is SGHTA, CDR2 FQGNSA, per germline. The CDR3 has 17 residues. The CDR3 sequence: CASSSARGQRRTDTQYF. The CDR3 DNA sequence: TGTGCCAGCAGCTCCGCCCGGGGACAACGGCGCACAGATACGCAGTATTTT.

The CDR3 reads CASSLLFRAFF. DNA for the CDR3: TGTGCCAGCAGCTTACTGTTTCGGGCTTTCTTT. J is TRBJ1-1 and V is TRBV7-2, with D uncertain. This CDR3 is built from 11 residues. CDR1 is SGHTA, CDR2 FQGNSA, per germline. V was pared by 2 bases and J by 11 bases, with 9 bases between.

About this clonotype itself: At one end, the junction sequence differs from germline, possibly due to a read error. The chain uses TRBV9 and TRBJ2-5; D gene unclear. This CDR3 has 15 amino acids. Germline V lookup: CDR1 SGDLS, CDR2 YYNGEE. The CDR3 loop is CASSGGGGLQETQYF. The CDR3 nucleotides are TGTGCCAGCAGCGGGGGTGGCGGCCTCCAAGAGACTCAGTACTTC.

This clonotype has a count of ten or more. The chain links TRBV27 to TRBJ2-7, with no clear D. The germline V gene has CDR1 MNHEY and CDR2 SMNVEV (reference sequence). V lost 5 bases, J lost 4 bases, and 15 bases lay in between. This CDR3 is 14 amino acids long. CDR3 DNA: TGTGCCAGCAGTCCGCCCTACAGCACTTACGAGCAGTACTTC. This encodes CASSPPYSTYEQYF.

This clonotype was observed a handful of times. V is TRBV29-1 and J is TRBJ2-7; tentative D call: TRBD1 (6 bases). Between the trimmed V and J ends, which lost 6 bases and 4 bases, there was a span of 13 bases. Germline loops: CDR1 SQVTM, CDR2 ANQGSEA. The CDR3 totals 12 residues. Here the CDR3 reads CSVQQGTYEQYF. The CDR3 DNA sequence: TGCAGCGTCCAACAGGGTACTTACGAGCAGTACTTC.

In this sample, this clonotype turned up many times. The chain employs TRBV29-1 and TRBJ2-1; D is unresolved. This CDR3 has 12 residues. V shed 6 bases and J shed 5 bases, with 11 bases lying between them. Germline V gene data show CDR1 as SQVTM and CDR2 as ANQGSEA. CDR3 in amino acids: CSVSNRHNEQFF. The CDR3 DNA sequence: TGCAGCGTCAGTAATCGCCACAATGAGCAGTTCTTC.

The chain joins TRBV29-1 to TRBJ2-6; 7 nucleotides match TRBD1. The CDR3 loop spans 15 amino acids. V lost 6 bases to trimming and J lost 0 bases; unmatched junction nucleotides: 5. CDR1 is SQVTM, CDR2 ANQGSEA, per germline. As DNA, the CDR3 is TGCAGCGTCCCAGACAGGGACTCTGGGGCCAACGTCCTGACTTTC. Translating gives CSVPDRDSGANVLTF.